The 20 T cell receptor beta chains below all came from one sample that was sequenced in a study of shared clonotypes between healthy human individuals. Only in-frame clones appear in the TCRdb table, and some are missing; sequencing was by immunoSEQ multiplex PCR. The sample lists over 1.5 million clones, 95% to 99% occurring once. The sequencing input was naive CD4+ T cells sorted from blood. The sample's subset: CD45RA+ positively selected. The source is a man aged 25 to 40 in good health.

V usage is TRBV28 and J usage is TRBJ1-5; D is unresolved. Germline CDR1 is MDHEN and CDR2 is SYDVKM. This CDR3 comprises 15 residues. Trimming removed 3 bases from V and 7 bases from J, with 16 bases in between. This CDR3 is CASSFSRPTGQPQHF. CDR3 nucleotides: TGTGCCAGCAGTTTCAGCCGACCGACGGGGCAGCCCCAGCATTTT.

V is TRBV5-8 and J is TRBJ1-5; 8 bases are a match to TRBD1. Germline lookup yields CDR1 SGHTS and CDR2 YDEGEE. Trimming cost V 4 bases and J 1 base; bases outside gene matches: 4. The CDR3 consists of 15 residues. The DNA for the CDR3 is TGTGCCAGCAGCGGAGGGGACAGGAGCAATCAGCCCCAGCATTTT. Its translation is CASSGGDRSNQPQHF.

This sequence joins TRBV10-1 and TRBJ1-1, with TRBD1 matching 8 bases. V lost 6 bases and J lost 0; bases outside the gene matches: 6. There are 15 residues in the CDR3. The germline V gene encodes CDR1 WNHNN and CDR2 SYGVQD (reference sequence). The CDR3 DNA reads TGCGCCAGCAGCCCCGACAGGGGAATGAACACTGAAGCTTTCTTT. Protein sequence: CASSPDRGMNTEAFF.

The chain has TRBV10-1 and TRBJ2-1; 11 nucleotides agree with TRBD2. Germline loops: CDR1 WNHNN, CDR2 SYGVQD (reference sequence). The CDR3 contains 16 residues. V shed 3 bases and J 8 bases; nucleotides not matched to a gene: 9. CDR3 residues: CASSEYSGRAVDEQFF. The CDR3, as DNA: TGCGCCAGCAGTGAATATAGCGGGAGGGCCGTCGATGAGCAGTTCTTC.

J is TRBJ2-1 and V is TRBV7-8, with a weak D call TRBD1 (6 bases). The CDR3 is 13 residues long. Germline assignment: CDR1 SGHVS and CDR2 FQNEAQ. The V gene lost 5 bases and the J gene lost 4 bases, with 9 bases spanning the gap. The CDR3, as DNA: TGTGCCAGCAGCGCCGGGACATACAATGAGCAGTTCTTC. Amino acids: CASSAGTYNEQFF.

The gene calls are TRBV5-1 and TRBJ2-6; TRBD1 is a possible D gene (5 bases). Germline-derived CDR1 and CDR2 are SGHRS and YFSETQ. This CDR3 is built from 19 residues. The V end was cut by 4 bases, the J end by 0 bases, with 20 bases between. In nucleotides, the CDR3 is TGCGCCAGCAGCCCTTACGGCAGGGTCACATCCTCTGGGGCCAACGTCCTGACTTTC. Its translation: CASSPYGRVTSSGANVLTF.

This CDR3 is CASSLGLALVTDTQYF. CDR3 nucleotide sequence: TGTGCCAGCAGTCTGGGACTAGCATTGGTCACAGATACGCAGTATTTT. V is TRBV9 and J is TRBJ2-3; the match to TRBD2 covers 9 bases. The V segment lost 5 bases and the J segment 2 bases; nucleotides outside the gene matches: 9. The CDR3 runs 16 residues. Germline CDR1 is SGDLS and CDR2 is YYNGEE.

This sequence joins TRBV15 and TRBJ2-7; TRBD2 matches 10 bases. The V segment lost 0 bases and the J segment 6 bases; nucleotides outside the gene matches: 8. The CDR3 is 16 amino acids. Per germline, CDR1 LNHNV and CDR2 YYDKDF (reference sequence). CDR3 sequence (DNA): TGTGCCACCAGCAGAGACGAGCTAGCGGGAGTTAGCGAGCAGTACTTC. It yields the protein CATSRDELAGVSEQYF.

The chain has TRBV19 and TRBJ1-4, with D tentatively TRBD1 (5 bases). The CDR3 runs 15 residues. Germline CDR1 reads LNHDA; CDR2 reads SQIVND (reference sequence). Trimming cost V 3 bases and J 4 bases, with 12 bases left between them. The CDR3 spells CASSIWPRVNEKLFF. The CDR3 DNA follows: TGTGCCAGTAGTATTTGGCCCAGGGTTAATGAAAAACTGTTTTTT. The full variable domain, rest sourced from reference TRBV19 and TRBJ1-4, is DGGITQSPKYLFRKEGQNVTLSCEQNLNHDAMYWYRQDPGQGLRLIYYSQIVNDFQKGDIAEGYSVSREKKESFPLTVTSAQKNPTAFYLCASSIWPRVNEKLFFGSGTQLSVL.

V and J are TRBV12-5 and TRBJ2-2; 7 bases match TRBD1. The junction had 4 bases not matched to a gene; V was cut back by 2 bases and J by 4 bases. Germline CDR1 reads LGHNT; CDR2 reads FRNRAP. This CDR3 region has 15 residues. The CDR3 loop reads CASGLSGGGTGELFF. CDR3 in DNA: TGTGCTAGTGGTTTGTCAGGGGGTGGCACCGGGGAGCTGTTTTTT. Full variable domain (missing parts from reference TRBV12-5 and TRBJ2-2): DARVTQTPRHKVTEMGQEVTMRCQPILGHNTVFWYRQTMMQGLELLAYFRNRAPLDDSGMPKDRFSAEMPDATLATLKIQPSEPRDSAVYFCASGLSGGGTGELFFGEGSRLTVL.

The gene calls are TRBV28 and TRBJ2-2; 9 bases match TRBD2. Germline lookup yields CDR1 MDHEN and CDR2 SYDVKM. The CDR3 contains 17 residues. Germline trimming cut 5 bases from V and 1 base from J; bases unmatched to any gene: 8. CDR3 sequence (DNA): TGTGCCAGCAGTCCCACAAGTAGCGGGAGGAACACCGGGGAGCTGTTTTTT. It specifies CASSPTSSGRNTGELFF.

CDR3 nucleotide sequence: TGCGCCAGCAGCCAAGGCACAGACTACTATGGCTACACCTTC. It is translated as CASSQGTDYYGYTF. The genes are TRBV4-3 and TRBJ1-2; D gene uncertain. CDR3 size: 14 residues. Germline assignment: CDR1 LGHNA and CDR2 YSLEER. The ends were cut back, 1 base at V and 3 bases at J, with 9 bases in the middle.

The chain is built from TRBV7-8 and TRBJ2-7; the match to TRBD2 covers 9 bases. J gave up 4 bases and V 4 bases, and 8 bases lay outside the gene matches. This CDR3 has 15 residues. Germline V gene sequence: CDR1 SGHVS, CDR2 FQNEAQ. The CDR3 loop is CASSSLAGARYEQYF. The CDR3 nucleotides are TGTGCCAGCAGCTCGTTAGCGGGAGCCCGTTACGAGCAGTACTTC.

The chain is built from TRBV5-1 and TRBJ2-1; perhaps TRBD1 as D (6 bases). Germline lookup yields CDR1 SGHRS and CDR2 YFSETQ. The CDR3 contains 14 residues. Deletions cut 2 bases from V and 2 bases from J, with 8 bases between. Written as DNA, the CDR3 is TGCGCCAGCAGCTTCGGGACAACCTACAATGAGCAGTTCTTC. Encoded protein: CASSFGTTYNEQFF.

This sequence joins TRBV19 and TRBJ2-2, with 9 bases identical to TRBD2. Per germline, CDR1 LNHDA and CDR2 SQIVND (reference sequence). The CDR3 is 16 amino acids. V lost 7 bases to trimming and J lost 3 bases; unmatched junction nucleotides: 9. CDR3: CASTKWSGRYTGELFF. For the CDR3, the DNA is TGTGCCAGTACCAAGTGGAGCGGGAGGTACACCGGGGAGCTGTTTTTT.

The chain employs TRBV25-1 and TRBJ2-5, with 15 bases matching TRBD2. V was clipped by 6 bases and J by 2 bases; unmatched bases: 7. Germline assignment: CDR1 MGHDK and CDR2 SYGVNS. The CDR3 loop spans 17 amino acids. For the CDR3, the DNA is TGTGCCAGCAGACGGACTAGCGGGAGGGCGAATCAAGAGACCCAGTACTTC. Translating it yields CASRRTSGRANQETQYF. The entire variable domain, with the rest obtained from reference TRBV25-1 and TRBJ2-5, is as follows: EADIYQTPRYLVIGTGKKITLECSQTMGHDKMYWYQQDPGMELHLIHYSYGVNSTEKGDLSSESTVSRIRTEHFPLTLESARPSHTSQYLCASRRTSGRANQETQYFGPGTRLLVL.

The V gene is TRBV7-8, the J gene TRBJ1-5; possible D gene TRBD1, 6 bases. The germline gives CDR1 SGHVS, CDR2 FQNEAQ. The CDR3 runs 15 residues. With 1 base removed from V and 4 bases from J, the gap between germline ends came to 11 bases. CDR3 in amino acids: CASSLGRDMNQPQHF. In nucleotides, the CDR3 is TGTGCCAGCAGCTTAGGTCGGGACATGAATCAGCCCCAGCATTTT. Filled out from reference TRBV7-8 and TRBJ1-5, the complete variable domain reads GAGVSQSPRYKVAKRGQDVALRCDPISGHVSLFWYQQALGQGPEFLTYFQNEAQLDKSGLPSDRFFAERPEGSVSTLKIQRTQQEDSAVYLCASSLGRDMNQPQHFGDGTRLSIL.

The rearrangement uses TRBV5-1 and TRBJ2-1; 8 bases agree with TRBD2. Germline trimming cut 4 bases from V and 0 bases from J; bases unmatched to any gene: 18. CDR1 is SGHRS and CDR2 is YFSETQ in the germline V gene. The CDR3 runs to 20 residues. The CDR3 DNA follows: TGCGCCAGCAGCCCCGCCGGTTCGGGAGGGCCCCTCGGCTCCTACAATGAGCAGTTCTTC. Its translation: CASSPAGSGGPLGSYNEQFF.

The J gene is TRBJ2-2, the V gene TRBV5-5, with 10 nucleotides matching TRBD2. With V trimmed by 5 bases and J by 3 bases, 4 bases remained unmatched. This CDR3 is built from 15 residues. Germline lookup yields CDR1 SGHKS and CDR2 YYEKEE (reference sequence). CDR3 sequence: CASRPSGGHTGELFF. The CDR3, as DNA: TGTGCCAGCAGACCTAGCGGGGGCCACACCGGGGAGCTGTTTTTT.

Note on this clone: Other DNA sequences within the sample encode an identical CDR3. J is TRBJ2-7 and V is TRBV9, with 10 bases matching TRBD1. This CDR3 has 15 residues. Germline V gene data show CDR1 as SGDLS and CDR2 as YYNGEE. Trimming removed 0 bases from V and 6 bases from J; junction bases left unmatched: 6. The CDR3 loop is CASSVAGTGVGEQYF. DNA of the CDR3: TGTGCCAGCAGCGTAGCAGGGACAGGGGTTGGCGAGCAGTACTTC.